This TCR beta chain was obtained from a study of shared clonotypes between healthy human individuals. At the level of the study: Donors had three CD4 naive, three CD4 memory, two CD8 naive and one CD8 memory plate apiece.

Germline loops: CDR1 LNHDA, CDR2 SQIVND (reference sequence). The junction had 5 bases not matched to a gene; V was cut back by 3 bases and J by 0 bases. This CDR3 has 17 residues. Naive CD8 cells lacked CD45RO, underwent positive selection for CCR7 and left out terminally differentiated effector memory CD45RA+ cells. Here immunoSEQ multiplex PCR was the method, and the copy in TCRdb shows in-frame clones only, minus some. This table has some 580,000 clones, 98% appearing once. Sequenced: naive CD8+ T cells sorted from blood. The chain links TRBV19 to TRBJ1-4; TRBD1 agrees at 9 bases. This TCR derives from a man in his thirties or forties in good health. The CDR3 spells CASSIGGQGTTNEKLFF. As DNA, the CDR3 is TGTGCCAGTAGTATCGGGGGACAGGGAACAACTAATGAAAAACTGTTTTTT.